Presented here are 9 T cell receptor beta chains from one specimen sequenced in a study of breast tumors, draining lymph nodes, adjacent tissues. Axillary draining lymph nodes of breast cancer patients supplied the node samples. TCRdb analysed the multiplex PCR reads with MiXCR anew, one entry per CDR3 protein. The table includes about 130,000 distinct CDR3 sequences, less than 25% detected once. The sample was axillary lymph node tissue. These receptors originate from a female donor with breast cancer. Some clones in this sample may be carry-over from other donors' samples.

Only one count was recorded for this clonotype. A much larger clone differs by one base, so this may be a read error. CDR3: CASSLVPGQGAPSYGYTF. For the CDR3, the DNA is TGTGCCAGCAGCTTAGTCCCGGGACAGGGGGCGCCTAGCTATGGCTACACCTTC. The chain joins TRBV7-6 to TRBJ1-2; 12 bases match TRBD1. Germline V lookup: CDR1 SGHVS, CDR2 FNYEAQ. V lost 1 base to trimming and J lost 4 bases; unmatched junction nucleotides: 10. The CDR3 loop spans 18 amino acids.

To note about this clonotype: This may be a read error: a much more frequent sequence differs by one nucleotide. V is TRBV12-3 or TRBV12-4 and J is TRBJ1-4; no definite D call. The CDR3 sequence is 16 residues long. This chain's CDR3 is CASSLPAGGANEKLLF. CDR3 DNA sequence: TGTGCCAGCAGTTTGCCGGCAGGCGGAGCTAACGAAAAACTGCTTTTT.

As concerns this clonotype: Possible read error: a much larger clone is one base away. The DNA for the CDR3 is TGTGCCAGCAGCATGGACAGGCTCTATGGCTACACCTTC. It is translated as CASSMDRLYGYTF. The chain links TRBV5-6 to TRBJ1-2; 7 bases fit TRBD1. CDR1 is SGHDT, CDR2 YYEEEE, per germline. Unmatched junction bases numbered 4, after V lost 4 bases and J lost 4 bases. The CDR3 is 13 amino acids. Based on the CDR3 plus reference TRBV5-6 and TRBJ1-2, the full variable domain is DAGVTQSPTHLIKTRGQQVTLRCSPKSGHDTVSWYQQALGQGPQFIFQYYEEEERQRGNFPDRFSGHQFPNYSSELNVNALLLGDSALYLCASSMDRLYGYTFGSGTRLTVV.

Of note for this clonotype: A much larger clone lies one base from this, so it may be a read error. Lacking the conserved final phenylalanine or tryptophan, this CDR3 likely reflects a read error. The rearrangement joins TRBV5-5 to TRBJ2-1, with D possibly matching TRBD2 (5 bases). This CDR3 is 13 amino acids long. Germline CDR1 and CDR2: SGHKS and YYEKEE (reference sequence). V was trimmed by 4 bases and J by 7 bases, leaving 12 bases between them. CDR3 nucleotide sequence: TGTGCCAGCAGCCCCAGGACTTTAAATGAGCAGTTCCTC. Protein: CASSPRTLNEQFL.

This clonotype came up many times. The gene calls are TRBV20-1 and TRBJ1-5, with D perhaps TRBD1 (6 bases). Germline V lookup: CDR1 DFQATT, CDR2 SNEGSKA (reference sequence). Trimming stripped 0 bases from V and 3 bases from J, with 15 bases between. The CDR3 is 16 amino acids. The CDR3 nucleotides are TGCAGTGCTAGAGATGGGGGGCTGGCATTCAATCAGCCCCAGCATTTT. It yields the protein CSARDGGLAFNQPQHF.

This clonotype was picked up many times. The chain uses TRBV6-5 and TRBJ2-7; 10 bases fit TRBD2. Losses at the gene ends were 0 bases for V and 6 bases for J; bases not matched to a gene: 8. The CDR3 has 16 residues. CDR1 is MNHEY and CDR2 is SVGAGI in the germline V gene. The CDR3 is CASSYSMASGRGEQYF. The CDR3 nucleotides read TGTGCCAGCAGTTACTCGATGGCTAGCGGGAGAGGCGAGCAGTACTTC.

On this clonotype: With a much larger clone just one base away, this may be a read error. The rearrangement joins TRBV3-1 to TRBJ2-7; no firm D call. The CDR3 contains 13 residues. CDR1 and CDR2 from the germline V gene are LGHDT and YNNKEL (reference sequence). The CDR3 coding sequence is TGTGCCTGCAGCCGAGGCAGAATCCACGAGCAGTACTTC. As protein: CACSRGRIHEQYF.

This clonotype appeared many times. This chain connects TRBV20-1 to TRBJ1-2; 8 bases match TRBD1. The length of the CDR3 is 14 residues. J gave up 4 bases and V 4 bases, and 8 bases lay outside the gene matches. Germline V gene lookup returns CDR1 DFQATT and CDR2 SNEGSKA (reference sequence). CDR3 in amino acids: CSAKVIGQGYGYTF. In DNA form, the CDR3 reads TGCAGTGCTAAAGTAATTGGACAGGGCTATGGCTACACCTTC.

This clonotype occurred a few times. Given a much more abundant clone one base away, this may be a read error. It is likely a read error, because the conserved phenylalanine at the end of the CDR3 is missing. The chain carries TRBV7-8 and TRBJ1-6; 8 bases fit TRBD1. The CDR3 has 15 residues. V shed 2 bases, J shed 9 bases, and the junction held 6 bases outside the gene matches. Germline values: CDR1 SGHVS, CDR2 FQNEAQ. CDR3 sequence reads: CASSLSTGATSPLHS. The DNA for the CDR3 is TGTGCCAGCAGCTTATCGACAGGGGCGACTTCACCCCTCCACTCT.